This passage covers 9 T cell receptor beta chains from one sample sequenced in a study of tumor-infiltrating lymphocytes in localized non-small cell lung cancer. Sequenced by immunoSEQ multiplex PCR; TCRdb stores in-frame clones only, minus some. The sample yields around 17,000 clones, approximately 79% seen once. Sequencing was carried out using lung tumor tissue. These receptors all come from a human donor with non-small cell lung cancer.

The V and J genes are TRBV30 and TRBJ1-2; 9 bases agree with TRBD1. Trimming took 0 bases from V and 6 from J; bases not matched to a gene: 2. CDR3 length: 13 residues. Germline CDR1 is GTSNPN and CDR2 is SVGIG (reference sequence). The CDR3 region is CAWSVTGGDGYTF. CDR3 bases: TGTGCCTGGAGTGTAACAGGGGGCGATGGCTACACCTTC.

This sequence joins TRBV15 and TRBJ2-2; 7 positions agree with TRBD2. The CDR3 is 17 amino acids. Germline V CDR1 and CDR2: LNHNV, YYDKDF (reference sequence). With 1 base clipped from V and 6 bases from J, the junction kept 11 bases outside the gene matches. The CDR3: CATSRALSSGGAGELFF. The CDR3 bases are TGTGCCACCAGCAGAGCACTCTCATCGGGGGGTGCCGGGGAGCTGTTTTTT. The whole variable domain, remainder taken from reference TRBV15 and TRBJ2-2, is DAMVIQNPRYQVTQFGKPVTLSCSQTLNHNVMYWYQQKSSQAPKLLFHYYDKDFNNEADTPDNFQSRRPNTSFCFLDIRSPGLGDTAMYLCATSRALSSGGAGELFFGEGSRLTVL.

The chain combines TRBV7-8 with TRBJ2-1, with D possibly matching TRBD2 (6 bases). CDR1 SGHVS and CDR2 FQNEAQ come from the germline V gene. V was clipped by 1 base and J by 4 bases, with 11 bases between them. This CDR3 comprises 15 residues. CDR3 coding DNA: TGTGCCAGCAGCTTAGTCGGGGGACGATACAATGAGCAGTTCTTC. This gives the protein CASSLVGGRYNEQFF.

The rearrangement links TRBV12-5 to TRBJ2-3; TRBD2 agrees at 10 bases. The V and J ends lost 1 base and 2 bases, in that order; junction bases with no gene match: 3. CDR3 length: 16 residues. CDR1 and CDR2 (germline): LGHNT, FRNRAP. CDR3 in amino acids: CASGLGTSGFTDTQYF. DNA of the CDR3: TGTGCTAGTGGTTTGGGGACTAGCGGATTCACAGATACGCAGTATTTT.

This clone was detected only a few times. The chain recombines TRBV27 with TRBJ2-3, with TRBD2 identical over 7 bases. CDR1 and CDR2 (germline): MNHEY, SMNVEV (reference sequence). The CDR3 is made up of 16 amino acids. J lost 0 bases, V lost 5 bases, and 8 bases had no gene match. The chain's CDR3 is CASSPGGGPSTDTQYF. DNA of the CDR3: TGTGCCAGCAGTCCCGGGGGAGGGCCGAGCACAGATACGCAGTATTTT.

The chain carries TRBV6-5 and TRBJ2-1, with TRBD2 matching over 12 bases. V trimming: 6 bases; J trimming: 4 bases; junction bases outside the gene matches: 4. The CDR3 contains 15 residues. CDR1 MNHEY and CDR2 SVGAGI come from the germline V gene. The CDR3 DNA follows: TGTGCCAGCAGCCAGACTAGCGGGAGTTACAATGAGCAGTTCTTC. Translating gives CASSQTSGSYNEQFF.

This clone appeared once. The rearrangement links TRBV19 to TRBJ2-1; 9 bases are shared with TRBD1. Germline loops: CDR1 LNHDA, CDR2 SQIVND (reference sequence). The junction had 8 bases not matched to a gene; V was cut back by 6 bases and J by 11 bases. This CDR3 is 13 amino acids long. CDR3 in DNA: TGTGCCAGTAGCTTAACCGGGACAGGGCAGCAGTTCTTC. Encoded protein: CASSLTGTGQQFF.

This chain links TRBV5-1 with TRBJ2-1; 7 positions match TRBD2. J was trimmed by 9 bases and V by 1 base; bases with no gene match: 4. Per germline, CDR1 SGHRS and CDR2 YFSETQ. This CDR3 has 13 amino acids. The CDR3 DNA sequence: TGCGCCAGCAGCTTGAGGGAGGGCGGTGAGCAGTTCTTC. Amino acid sequence: CASSLREGGEQFF. Full variable domain (outside the CDR3, taken from reference TRBV5-1 and TRBJ2-1): KAGVTQTPRYLIKTRGQQVTLSCSPISGHRSVSWYQQTPGQGLQFLFEYFSETQRNKGNFPGRFSGRQFSNSRSEMNVSTLELGDSALYLCASSLREGGEQFFGPGTRLTVL.

This clone was found a few times. The rearrangement uses TRBV6-1 and TRBJ1-1; D is ambiguous. Germline V CDR1 and CDR2: MNHNS, SASEGT. The CDR3 totals 13 residues. Trimming took off 6 bases at V and 2 bases at J, with 10 bases between the two ends. DNA of the CDR3: TGTGCCAGCAGATCGGACGGAAACACTGAAGCTTTCTTT. Protein sequence: CASRSDGNTEAFF.